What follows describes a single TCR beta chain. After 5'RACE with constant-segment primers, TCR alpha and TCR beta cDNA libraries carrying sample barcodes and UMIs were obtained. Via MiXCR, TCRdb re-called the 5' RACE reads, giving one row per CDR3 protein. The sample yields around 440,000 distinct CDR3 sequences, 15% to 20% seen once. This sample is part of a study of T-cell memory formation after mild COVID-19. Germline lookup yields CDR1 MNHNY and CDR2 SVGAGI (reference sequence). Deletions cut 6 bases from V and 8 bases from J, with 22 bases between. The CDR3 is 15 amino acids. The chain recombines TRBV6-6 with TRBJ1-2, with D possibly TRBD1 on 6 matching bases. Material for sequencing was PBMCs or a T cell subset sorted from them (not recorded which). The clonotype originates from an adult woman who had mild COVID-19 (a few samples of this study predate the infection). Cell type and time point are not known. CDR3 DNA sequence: TGTGCCAGCAGCCCACTCATCTCAGGGGTTAAGGGCTACACCTTC. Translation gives CASSPLISGVKGYTF.